The 30 T cell receptor beta chains below come from one sample, sequenced in a study of cytomegalovirus exposure and HLA in healthy donors. Amplification used 60 Vbeta primers and 13 Jbeta primers. Measured with immunoSEQ multiplex PCR; TCRdb has only the in-frame clones, and not every one. The profile covers over 150,000 clones, with roughly 80% appearing a single time and 3% to 4.5% taken by the ten largest. Sample: PBMCs. These receptors originate from a man younger than 45 in good health and CMV-seropositive.

The chain joins TRBV27 to TRBJ1-6; D is uncertain. The CDR3 length is 12 residues. The V end lost 6 bases, the J end lost 8 bases, and 8 bases lay between the germline ends. The germline V gene has CDR1 MNHEY and CDR2 SMNVEV (reference sequence). The CDR3 nucleotides read TGTGCCAGCAGACCTACAGATTCACCCCTCCACTTT. Protein sequence: CASRPTDSPLHF.

The V and J genes are TRBV7-2 and TRBJ1-1; a possible D gene is TRBD1 (6 bases). Trimming took 1 base from V and 11 from J, leaving 11 bases between them. The germline CDR1 and CDR2 sequences are SGHTA and FQGNSA. CDR3 length: 12 amino acids. Here the CDR3 DNA reads TGTGCCAGCAGCTTAGAATATGACAGGGCTTTCTTT. It encodes CASSLEYDRAFF.

The DNA for the CDR3 is TGTGCCAGCAGGCGGACAGGCCCAAAATACAATGAGCAGTTCTTC. Translated, it gives CASRRTGPKYNEQFF. The chain carries TRBV2 and TRBJ2-1; TRBD1 aligns across 7 bases. The CDR3 contains 15 residues. Trimming cost V 6 bases and J 4 bases; bases outside gene matches: 9. CDR1 and CDR2 from the germline V gene are SNHLY and FYNNEI.

This clone has a single count. The chain couples TRBV6-1 to TRBJ2-3, with 12 bases matching TRBD2. Germline V gene sequence: CDR1 MNHNS, CDR2 SASEGT. This CDR3 has 18 amino acids. V lost 3 bases to trimming and J lost 4 bases; unmatched junction nucleotides: 11. CDR3 protein: CASSEGLLAGGTSDTQYF. Written as DNA, the CDR3 is TGTGCCAGCAGTGAGGGACTACTAGCGGGGGGTACATCAGATACGCAGTATTTT.

This chain connects TRBV27 to TRBJ1-1; D is unclear. V shed 2 bases and J shed 7 bases, with 5 bases lying between them. CDR1 MNHEY and CDR2 SMNVEV come from the germline V gene (reference sequence). This CDR3 has 11 amino acids. Here the CDR3 reads CASSLGDEAFF. The CDR3 nucleotides are TGTGCCAGCAGTTTAGGAGATGAAGCTTTCTTT.

Comment on this clone: Other DNA sequences in this sample translate to the same CDR3. V usage is TRBV19 and J usage is TRBJ2-2, with 16 bases matching TRBD2. V lost 9 bases and J lost 5; bases outside the gene matches: 3. This CDR3 has 15 amino acids. In germline, CDR1 is LNHDA, CDR2 SQIVND (reference sequence). Written as DNA, the CDR3 is TGTGCCAGCGGGACTAGCGGGGGGGGAACCGGGGAGCTGTTTTTT. Its translation: CASGTSGGGTGELFF.

The chain is built from TRBV5-6 and TRBJ2-1, with D possibly being TRBD2 (6 bases). Germline V CDR1 and CDR2: SGHDT, YYEEEE. The germline V and J ends were trimmed by 6 bases and 11 bases, with 15 bases remaining between them. The CDR3 consists of 12 residues. CDR3 DNA sequence: TGTGCCAGCATCCGGTGGAGGGGTCAGCAGTTCTTC. It specifies CASIRWRGQQFF.

The V gene is TRBV5-3, the J gene TRBJ2-5; possibly TRBD2 for D (7 bases). TRBV5-3 is recorded as an ORF, its role being uncertain. This CDR3 region has 14 residues. The germline V and J ends were trimmed by 0 bases and 5 bases, with 11 bases remaining between them. CDR3 sequence reads: CARSLAGRGETQYF. The DNA of the CDR3 is TGTGCCAGAAGCTTGGCAGGGAGGGGGGAGACCCAGTACTTC.

V and J are TRBV5-4 and TRBJ2-5; TRBD2 matches 7 bases. CDR3 size: 14 residues. CDR1 is SGHNT and CDR2 is YYREEE in the germline V gene (reference sequence). Trimming took 2 bases from V and 2 from J; bases not matched to a gene: 3. CDR3: CASSLGGGQETQYF. CDR3 DNA: TGTGCCAGCAGCTTAGGCGGGGGTCAAGAGACCCAGTACTTC.

V usage is TRBV6-5 and J usage is TRBJ2-5; TRBD1 agrees at 7 bases. This CDR3 comprises 13 residues. The germline V gene has CDR1 MNHEY and CDR2 SVGAGI. V shed 7 bases, J shed 3 bases, and the junction held 5 bases outside the gene matches. The CDR3 region has the DNA TGTGCCAGCAAAAGAACAGGGGAAGAGACCCAGTACTTC. It encodes CASKRTGEETQYF.

The V gene is TRBV9, the J gene TRBJ2-2, with TRBD1 as a possible D gene (5 bases). The V end was cut by 2 bases, the J end by 2 bases, with 10 bases between. Per germline, CDR1 SGDLS and CDR2 YYNGEE. This CDR3 has 15 residues. CDR3 in amino acids: CASSVSGSNTGELFF. Here the CDR3 DNA reads TGTGCCAGCAGCGTTTCAGGGTCCAACACCGGGGAGCTGTTTTTT.

The chain employs TRBV7-9 and TRBJ1-6; TRBD1 might be the D (5 bases). CDR1 is SEHNR and CDR2 is FQNEAQ in the germline V gene (reference sequence). V gave up 1 base and J gave up 9 bases, with 13 bases separating them. The CDR3 has 15 residues. The CDR3 DNA is TGTGCCAGCAGCTTAGGGGGGGGAAGAGGTTCACCCCTCCACTTT. This translates into CASSLGGGRGSPLHF.

The chain combines TRBV7-2 with TRBJ2-7; 8 positions agree with TRBD1. CDR3 length equals 15 residues. After removal of 5 bases from V and 2 bases from J, the junction contained 8 bases not matched to a gene. Germline CDR1 is SGHTA and CDR2 is FQGNSA. The CDR3 reads CASSLMTGATYEQYF. CDR3 sequence (DNA): TGTGCCAGCAGCCTGATGACAGGGGCCACCTACGAGCAGTACTTC. Full variable domain (remainder filled in from reference TRBV7-2 and TRBJ2-7): GAGVSQSPSNKVTEKGKDVELRCDPISGHTALYWYRQSLGQGLEFLIYFQGNSAPDKSGLPSDRFSAERTGGSVSTLTIQRTQQEDSAVYLCASSLMTGATYEQYFGPGTRLTVT.

The genes are TRBV7-9 and TRBJ2-4, with TRBD1 as a possible D gene (6 bases). Germline V gene lookup returns CDR1 SEHNR and CDR2 FQNEAQ (reference sequence). V was trimmed by 5 bases and J by 3 bases, leaving 14 bases between them. The CDR3 contains 15 residues. The CDR3 DNA reads as TGTGCCAGCAGCAAGAACAGGGTAGGCAAAAACATTCAGTACTTC. The encoded protein is CASSKNRVGKNIQYF. The entire variable domain, with the rest obtained from reference TRBV7-9 and TRBJ2-4, is as follows: DTGVSQNPRHKITKRGQNVTFRCDPISEHNRLYWYRQTLGQGPEFLTYFQNEAQLEKSRLLSDRFSAERPKGSFSTLEIQRTEQGDSAMYLCASSKNRVGKNIQYFGAGTRLSVL.

The rearrangement joins TRBV10-3 to TRBJ2-5, with 8 bases that match TRBD2. V lost 8 bases and J lost 5; bases outside the gene matches: 7. Germline V lookup: CDR1 ENHRY, CDR2 SYGVKD. This CDR3 is built from 13 residues. DNA of the CDR3: TGTGCCATCGGCGGGGGGCTCTTGGAGACCCAGTACTTC. It codes for CAIGGGLLETQYF.

The chain has TRBV6-4 and TRBJ1-4; a weak D match, TRBD1 (5 bases). The CDR3 contains 13 residues. CDR1 and CDR2 from the germline V gene are MRHNA and SNTAGT. V lost 3 bases and J lost 5, with 7 bases in between. CDR3: CASSEGPNEKLFF. The CDR3 DNA sequence: TGTGCCAGCAGTGAGGGGCCCAATGAAAAACTGTTTTTT.

The CDR3 loop reads CASHGGYGYTF. In nucleotides, the CDR3 is TGTGCATCACACGGGGGATATGGCTACACCTTC. This chain uses TRBV6-1 with TRBJ1-2, with D tentatively TRBD1 (5 bases). The CDR3 length is 11 residues. The germline gives CDR1 MNHNS, CDR2 SASEGT.

The chain links TRBV13 to TRBJ1-6; possibly TRBD1 for D (5 bases). The V gene's germline CDR1 is PRHDT and CDR2 FYEKMQ (reference sequence). Trimming removed 5 bases from V and 5 bases from J, with 10 bases in between. The CDR3 has 14 amino acids. The CDR3 DNA sequence: TGTGCCAGCAGCCGACGGGGGGATAATTCACCCCTCCACTTT. It encodes CASSRRGDNSPLHF.

This rearrangement joins TRBV7-3 to TRBJ2-5; perhaps TRBD2 as D (5 bases). V shed 6 bases and J shed 2 bases, with 16 bases lying between them. Germline V gene lookup returns CDR1 SGHTA and CDR2 FQGTGA. The CDR3 is made up of 15 amino acids. As DNA, the CDR3 is TGTGCCAGCAGTTCCCGGGGTGACCCTCAAGAGACCCAGTACTTC. As protein: CASSSRGDPQETQYF.

V usage is TRBV5-1 and J usage is TRBJ1-2; D perhaps matches TRBD1 (6 bases). The CDR3 extends over 16 amino acids. Per germline, CDR1 SGHRS and CDR2 YFSETQ. V was pared by 4 bases and J by 1 base, with 17 bases between. CDR3 sequence: CASSPSRGRNNYGYTF. The CDR3 coding sequence is TGCGCCAGCAGCCCATCGCGGGGGCGGAATAACTATGGCTACACCTTC.

The rearrangement links TRBV15 to TRBJ1-3, with 8 positions matching TRBD1. There are 16 residues in the CDR3. The junction had 9 bases not matched to a gene; V was cut back by 8 bases and J by 0 bases. Germline loops: CDR1 LNHNV, CDR2 YYDKDF (reference sequence). In DNA, the CDR3 is TGTGCCACCCGTCTGACCGGGACAGGCTCTGGAAACACCATATATTTT. It is translated as CATRLTGTGSGNTIYF.

Concerning this clone itself: The same CDR3 can be traced to other DNA sequences in this sample. This chain links TRBV5-1 with TRBJ2-2, with D maybe TRBD1 (7 bases). V gave up 0 bases and J gave up 5 bases, with 11 bases separating them. Germline V gene data show CDR1 as SGHRS and CDR2 as YFSETQ. The CDR3 runs to 15 residues. This CDR3 is CASSLGQGGTGELFF. CDR3 bases: TGCGCCAGCAGCTTGGGACAGGGAGGTACCGGGGAGCTGTTTTTT.

Notes on this clone: The same CDR3 arises from other DNA sequences in this sample as well. The chain uses TRBV25-1 and TRBJ2-7, with 9 bases identical to TRBD1. CDR1 is MGHDK and CDR2 is SYGVNS in the germline V gene. This CDR3 has 15 amino acids. The J segment lost 2 bases and the V segment lost 1 base, leaving 3 bases of the junction unmatched. CDR3 region: CASSELGTGTYEQYF. The CDR3, as DNA: TGTGCCAGCAGTGAATTAGGGACAGGGACCTACGAGCAGTACTTC.

The rearrangement joins TRBV30 to TRBJ1-2, with 7 bases aligning to TRBD1. Germline values: CDR1 GTSNPN, CDR2 SVGIG (reference sequence). This CDR3 is built from 15 residues. Trimming cost V 0 bases and J 0 bases; bases outside gene matches: 4. The CDR3: CAWSVRGLTNYGYTF. The DNA of the CDR3 is TGTGCCTGGAGTGTAAGGGGGCTGACTAACTATGGCTACACCTTC.

The V and J genes are TRBV6-1 and TRBJ2-3; no clear D gene. This CDR3 contains 15 residues. Germline V gene data show CDR1 as MNHNS and CDR2 as SASEGT. Trimming removed 3 bases from V and 0 bases from J, with 10 bases in between. CDR3 loop: CASSETALSTDTQYF. The DNA of the CDR3 is TGTGCCAGCAGTGAGACTGCCCTTAGCACAGATACGCAGTATTTT.

Concerning this clone: Germline is not matched at one junction end, which may reflect a read error. The V gene is TRBV27, the J gene TRBJ2-7; D is possibly TRBD2 (6 bases). CDR3 size: 14 residues. Germline CDR1 and CDR2: MNHEY and SMNVEV (reference sequence). CDR3 DNA sequence: TGTGTCAGCAGTTTAAATGGGAGGCCCTACGAGCAGTACTTC. It specifies CVSSLNGRPYEQYF.

The chain's CDR3 is CASSPWTSEVTGELFF. Here the CDR3 DNA reads TGCGCCAGCAGCCCCTGGACTAGCGAGGTCACCGGGGAGCTGTTTTTT. The genes are TRBV4-3 and TRBJ2-2; TRBD2 agrees at 9 bases. CDR3 length: 16 amino acids. The V segment lost 4 bases and the J segment 4 bases; nucleotides outside the gene matches: 7. Germline assignment: CDR1 LGHNA and CDR2 YSLEER.

As regards this clone: The same CDR3 can be traced to other DNA sequences in this sample. The rearrangement links TRBV9 to TRBJ2-7; tentatively, D is TRBD1 (5 bases). The CDR3 has 14 residues. In germline, CDR1 is SGDLS, CDR2 YYNGEE. Trimming removed 0 bases from V and 4 bases from J, with 11 bases in between. The CDR3 DNA sequence: TGTGCCAGCAGCGTAGGGGGCGAAGGTTACGAGCAGTACTTC. Its translation is CASSVGGEGYEQYF. Full variable domain (rest looked up from reference TRBV9 and TRBJ2-7): DSGVTQTPKHLITATGQRVTLRCSPRSGDLSVYWYQQSLDQGLQFLIQYYNGEERAKGNILERFSAQQFPDLHSELNLSSLELGDSALYFCASSVGGEGYEQYFGPGTRLTVT.

This rearrangement joins TRBV7-2 to TRBJ2-7, with a weak D call TRBD1 (5 bases). V lost 5 bases, J lost 4 bases, and 15 bases lay in between. CDR3 length: 14 residues. Per the germline V gene, CDR1 is SGHTA and CDR2 is FQGNSA. The CDR3: CASSTGTRRYEQYF. Written as DNA, the CDR3 is TGTGCCAGCAGCACAGGAACCCGAAGGTACGAGCAGTACTTC.

The rearrangement links TRBV4-2 to TRBJ2-5, with 13 bases matching TRBD2. Trimming removed 5 bases from V and 3 bases from J; junction bases left unmatched: 3. This CDR3 has 15 amino acids. The V gene's germline CDR1 is LGHNA and CDR2 YNFKEQ. In nucleotides, the CDR3 is TGTGCCAGCAGCTTAGGGACTAGCGGGGAAGAGACCCAGTACTTC. Encoded protein: CASSLGTSGEETQYF.